This T cell receptor beta chain emerged from a study of CXCR3-negative and CXCR3-positive naive CD8 T cells. Germline lookup yields CDR1 SGHTA and CDR2 FQGNSA. The CDR3 is 18 amino acids. Overall study findings and caveats: Naive CXCR3-positive cells had TRB CDR3s more hydrophobic than those of CXCR3-negative naive cells. The study found comparably high diversity in both naive subsets and much lower diversity in memory CD8+ cells. The naive subsets expressed comparable surface CD5, and the authors inferred TCR strength from TRB CDR3 properties.

The CD45RO-CCR7+CD27+CD95- phenotype denoted naive CD8+ T cells. With UMI labels, 5' RACE was used to prepare the TRB cDNA libraries. TCRdb reprocessed the 5' RACE reads; each CDR3 protein has one entry and no DNA is given. The sample includes tens of thousands of distinct CDR3 sequences. In regard to this clonotype: Its antigen is not identified.

This TCR was sampled from a human donor in good health. Some clones in this sample may be carry-over from other donors' samples. The specimen was naive CXCR3- CD8+ T cells from blood. Described subset: CD45RO-CCR7+CD27+CD95- naive CD8+ T cells lacking CXCR3 (TNR3-). V gene TRBV7-2 combines with J gene TRBJ2-6; absent DNA, TCRdb's TRBD2 call cannot be checked. CDR3 sequence: CASSFQLAGGAGANVLTF.